The T cell receptor (beta chain) under discussion was sequenced for a study of T cells in Graves' hyperthyroidism and ophthalmopathy. From RNA transcripts, TCR beta CDR3 regions were amplified. TCR CDR3 underwent first-round RT-PCR with the HTBI primer set. TCRdb passed the multiplex PCR reads through MiXCR, listing each CDR3 protein once. The sample includes about 700,000 distinct CDR3 sequences, around 15% of them seen just once. The length of the CDR3 is 11 residues. V was clipped by 6 bases and J by 3 bases, with 6 bases between them. Per germline, CDR1 SNHLY and CDR2 FYNNEI. This clonotype was counted ten times or more.

The rearrangement joins TRBV2 to TRBJ2-7, with D uncertain. Sequencing was performed on blood. This TCR was sampled from a woman under 30 with Graves' hyperthyroidism. The CDR3 region is CASRVSYEQYF. The CDR3 DNA reads TGTGCCAGCAGAGTAAGCTACGAGCAGTACTTC.